These 21 T cell receptor beta chains originate from one sample sequenced in a study of T cell clonality in common variable immunodeficiency. Some clones are missing from TCRdb's copy, which holds only in-frame ones; the method was immunoSEQ multiplex PCR. Sampling found about 34,000 clones, none seen once. Sequenced material: peripheral blood mononuclear cells. These receptors all stem from a person aged 18 to 75 in good health.

By sample share, this clone is medium-sized. The read gets to within 3 residues of the CDR3 end, and the germline J gene fills in the rest. The gene calls are TRBV3-1 (or the pseudogene TRBV3-2) and TRBJ1-2, with D perhaps matching TRBD1 (5 bases). V dropped 10 bases and J dropped 2 bases, with 14 bases sitting between them. The germline CDR1 and CDR2 sequences are LGHDT and YNNKEL (reference sequence). There are 13 residues in the CDR3. CDR3 region: CATGTPGNYGYTF. The DNA read from the CDR3 is TGTGCCACCGGGACTCCAGGAAACTATGGC.

In its sample, this clone was seen many times. The CDR3 region is CASSPTGTGNEKLFF. The sequenced CDR3 bases are TGTGCCAGCTCACCAACCGGGACAGGGAACGAAAAA. The genes are TRBV18 and TRBJ1-4; the match to TRBD1 covers 9 bases. The sequenced fragment ends 3 residues before the CDR3 boundary, so the rest is inferred from the germline J gene. Germline V gene data show CDR1 as KGHSH and CDR2 as LQKENI. This CDR3 is built from 15 residues. J was trimmed by 8 bases and V by 2 bases; bases with no gene match: 6.

This clone was observed at least ten times. The read terminates 3 residues before the CDR3 end, so the remaining end is supplied by the germline J gene. The chain couples TRBV27 to TRBJ2-1; 13 nucleotides align to TRBD2. J was trimmed by 0 bases and V by 5 bases; bases with no gene match: 10. This CDR3 spans 19 amino acids. Germline values: CDR1 MNHEY, CDR2 SMNVEV (reference sequence). The CDR3 here is CASSLKGLAGLSSYNEQFF. The CDR3 DNA, read in part, is TGTGCCAGCAGTCTAAAGGGACTAGCGGGATTGAGCTCCTACAATGAG.

In this sample, this clone turned up many times. The read comes to an end 3 residues before the CDR3 does, leaving the germline J gene to fill in the end. The genes are TRBV29-1 and TRBJ1-2; possible D gene TRBD1, 6 bases. The germline V gene has CDR1 SQVTM and CDR2 ANQGSEA. Trimming pared 5 bases from V and 4 bases from J, leaving 14 bases between. The CDR3 is made up of 13 amino acids. CDR3 DNA (partial): TGCAGCGTTTCCTCGGGGGGGCTCTATGGC. The encoded protein is CSVSSGGLYG. The entire CDR3 sequence reads CSVSSGGLYGYTF. Variable domain in full (rest from reference TRBV29-1 and TRBJ1-2): SAVISQKPSRDICQRGTSLTIQCQVDSQVTMMFWYRQQPGQSLTLIATANQGSEATYESGFVIDKFPISRPNLTFSTLTVSNMSPEDSSIYLCSVSSGGLYGYTFGSGTRLTVV.

This clone was found many times. The DNA read from the CDR3 is TGTGCCTGGAGTTACAGGGTCTACGAG. This encodes CAWSYRVYE. The entire CDR3 protein reads CAWSYRVYEQYF. The V gene is TRBV30, the J gene TRBJ2-7, with D possibly matching TRBD1 (6 bases). The CDR3 is cut off 3 residues early in the read; its end comes from the germline J gene. CDR3 length equals 12 residues. The V end lost 2 bases, the J end lost 3 bases, and 8 bases lay between the germline ends. Germline V CDR1 and CDR2: GTSNPN, SVGIG (reference sequence). Based on the CDR3 plus reference TRBV30 and TRBJ2-7, the full variable domain is SQTIHQWPATLVQPVGSPLSLECTVEGTSNPNLYWYRQAAGRGLQLLFYSVGIGQISSEVPQNLSASRPQDRQFILSSKKLLLSDSGFYLCAWSYRVYEQYFGPGTRLTVT.

This clone was detected many times. The read is 3 residues too short to cover the CDR3 end, so that end is filled in from the germline J gene. V is TRBV10-3 and J is TRBJ1-1; the D gene is possibly TRBD1 (6 bases). The CDR3 is made up of 16 amino acids. V was shortened by 2 bases and J by 1 base, with 14 bases between the two germline ends. The germline gives CDR1 ENHRY, CDR2 SYGVKD. CDR3 bases read: TGTGCCATCAGTGAGGACAGGAATGCCCAGAACACTGAA. It yields the protein CAISEDRNAQNTE. The full CDR3 is CAISEDRNAQNTEAFF.

This clone was counted ten times or more. The CDR3 goes on 3 residues after the read ends, and that part is filled in from the germline J gene. The V call is TRBV12-3 or TRBV12-4, the J call TRBJ2-5; TRBD2 matches at 7 bases. The ends lost 5 bases at V and 2 bases at J; junction bases unmatched: 5. The CDR3 sequence is 14 residues long. CDR3 DNA, as far as it was read: TGTGCCAGCAGTATTGGGGGGGGTCAAGAGACC. Amino acid sequence: CASSIGGGQET. The whole CDR3 region reads CASSIGGGQETQYF.

About this clone itself: The sequence runs out 3 residues before the end of the CDR3; the remainder is reconstructed from the germline J gene. The V call is TRBV6-2 or TRBV6-3, the J call TRBJ2-7, with D perhaps assigned TRBD1 or TRBD2 (5 bases each). The V end lost 6 bases, the J end lost 0 bases, and 12 bases lay between the germline ends. From germline, CDR1 is MNHEY and CDR2 SVGEGT. The CDR3 is 14 amino acids. The CDR3 sequence: CASRPRGLSYEQYF. CDR3 DNA, as far as it was read: TGTGCCAGCAGACCGAGGGGCCTCTCCTACGAG.

This clone was seen many times. From the germline J gene comes the end of the CDR3, since the read stops 3 residues before it. The chain couples TRBV19 to TRBJ1-5, with a tentative D call TRBD1 (6 bases). The V end was cut by 7 bases, the J end by 4 bases, with 17 bases between. The length of the CDR3 is 15 residues. CDR1 and CDR2 from the germline V gene are LNHDA and SQIVND (reference sequence). The CDR3 sequence is CASIQEQGGNQPQHF. Incomplete CDR3 DNA: TGTGCCAGTATTCAAGAACAGGGTGGTAATCAGCCC.

This clone has at least ten counts. The CDR3 end is not reached by the read, which stops 3 residues before it; the germline J gene fills it in. J is TRBJ1-2 and V is TRBV7-2, with D possibly being TRBD1 (6 bases). The CDR3 extends over 13 amino acids. The ends were cut back, 4 bases at V and 6 bases at J, with 12 bases in the middle. Per germline, CDR1 SGHTA and CDR2 FQGNSA. The CDR3 protein is CASSSTGWDGYTF. CDR3 DNA, as far as it was read: TGTGCCAGCAGCTCTACAGGGTGGGATGGC.

This clone appeared many times. The CDR3 goes on 3 residues after the read ends, and that part is filled in from the germline J gene. This chain links TRBV7-9 with TRBJ2-5; the match to TRBD2 covers 8 bases. Trimming removed 5 bases from V and 5 bases from J; junction bases left unmatched: 7. The CDR3 runs to 14 residues. Germline CDR1 is SEHNR and CDR2 is FQNEAQ (reference sequence). CDR3 bases read: TGTGCCAGCAGCCCCGGGGGGGGTCAGGAGACC. Translating gives CASSPGGGQET. In full, the CDR3 is CASSPGGGQETQYF.

This clone was observed at least ten times. The read halts 3 residues ahead of the CDR3 end, with the missing end drawn from the germline J gene. The chain joins TRBV7-2 to TRBJ1-2, with 8 bases lining up with TRBD1. Per the germline V gene, CDR1 is SGHTA and CDR2 is FQGNSA. V lost 5 bases to trimming and J lost 0 bases; unmatched junction nucleotides: 5. There are 15 residues in the CDR3. The CDR3 reads CASSPRTGTNYGYTF. The CDR3 bases that were read are TGTGCCAGCAGCCCCCGGACAGGGACTAACTATGGC.

This clone was picked up many times. The CDR3 extends 3 residues past the end of the read, so its final part is completed from the germline J gene. The chain is built from TRBV20-1 and TRBJ2-1; 13 positions agree with TRBD2. Germline lookup yields CDR1 DFQATT and CDR2 SNEGSKA (reference sequence). Losses at the gene ends were 5 bases for V and 0 bases for J; bases not matched to a gene: 7. The CDR3 has 17 residues. The part of the CDR3 DNA that was read is TGCAGTGCTCTGGGACTAGCGGGGATCAGCTCCTACAATGAG. It encodes CSALGLAGISSYNE. In full, the CDR3 is CSALGLAGISSYNEQFF.

This clone showed up many times. Sequencing ends 3 residues short of the CDR3 end; the germline J gene provides the rest. The J gene is TRBJ1-3, the V gene TRBV18; 10 bases are shared with TRBD1. Germline V gene lookup returns CDR1 KGHSH and CDR2 LQKENI. The ends lost 0 bases at V and 3 bases at J; junction bases unmatched: 2. The CDR3 is made up of 16 amino acids. The CDR3 DNA, read in part, is TGTGCCAGCTCACCACCGGACAGGGGGTATGGAAACACC. Amino acids: CASSPPDRGYGNT. The entire CDR3 sequence reads CASSPPDRGYGNTIYF.

This clone was observed at least ten times. The observed sequence ends 3 residues before the CDR3 terminus, with the missing tail filled in from the germline J gene. The chain is built from TRBV30 and TRBJ2-1; 14 positions match TRBD2. This CDR3 comprises 18 residues. Trimming took 0 bases from V and 1 from J; bases not matched to a gene: 5. Germline lookup yields CDR1 GTSNPN and CDR2 SVGIG (reference sequence). This chain's CDR3 is CAWSVSRTSGGSYNEQFF. CDR3 bases read: TGTGCCTGGAGTGTTTCTAGGACTAGCGGGGGGTCCTACAATGAG.

This clone was counted only a few times. The CDR3 end falls 3 residues outside the read, so it is completed with the germline J gene. The genes are TRBV18 and TRBJ1-2; TRBD1 matches at 7 bases. The germline gives CDR1 KGHSH, CDR2 LQKENI. Trimming removed 2 bases from V and 6 bases from J; junction bases left unmatched: 9. There are 15 residues in the CDR3. CDR3 DNA (partial): TGTGCCAGCTCACCAAAGCCCGACAGGGTGCATGGC. Encoded protein: CASSPKPDRVHG. The entire CDR3 is CASSPKPDRVHGYTF.

This clone was seen many times. The DNA ends 3 residues before the CDR3 does, and the rest of the CDR3 is filled in from the germline J gene. This chain uses TRBV12-3 or TRBV12-4 with TRBJ2-5; the match to TRBD1 covers 7 bases. The CDR3 contains 16 residues. J was trimmed by 3 bases and V by 3 bases; bases with no gene match: 10. The CDR3 loop reads CASSFIRDRRKETQYF. The CDR3 DNA, read in part, is TGTGCCAGCAGTTTTATCCGGGACAGAAGAAAAGAGACC.

This clone was found many times. CDR3 bases read: TGTGCCAGCAGCTCAAGCAACAATGAG. Translation: CASSSSNNE. The entire CDR3 sequence reads CASSSSNNEQFF. The chain links TRBV7-3 to TRBJ2-1; no clear D gene. The read terminates 3 residues before the CDR3 end, so the remaining end is supplied by the germline J gene. The CDR3 contains 12 residues. CDR1 SGHTA and CDR2 FQGTGA come from the germline V gene. The V end was cut by 4 bases, the J end by 5 bases, with 6 bases between.

This clone showed up many times. Other DNA sequences of this sample code for an identical CDR3. The covered CDR3 bases are TGTGCCAGCAGCTTGCCGGCAGGGATCACCGGGGAG. As protein: CASSLPAGITGE. The full CDR3 reads CASSLPAGITGELFF. The V gene is TRBV5-6, the J gene TRBJ2-2; tentatively, D is TRBD1 (5 bases). The observed sequence ends 3 residues before the CDR3 terminus, with the missing tail filled in from the germline J gene. Germline V gives CDR1 SGHDT, CDR2 YYEEEE. The CDR3 consists of 15 residues. The ends were cut back, 1 base at V and 4 bases at J, with 11 bases in the middle.

This clone occurred many times. CDR3 sequence: CASSRGQGNYEQYF. Partial CDR3 DNA: TGTGCCAGCAGCCGCGGACAGGGTAACTACGAG. The rearrangement uses TRBV7-8 and TRBJ2-7; 8 bases agree with TRBD1. The read ends 3 residues before the CDR3 terminus; that terminus is restored from the germline J gene. From germline, CDR1 is SGHVS and CDR2 FQNEAQ. The CDR3 sequence is 14 residues long. The V gene end was trimmed by 5 bases and the J gene end by 3 bases; junction bases not matched to a gene: 6.

This clone has a count of ten or more. The CDR3 extends 3 residues past the end of the read, so its final part is completed from the germline J gene. The chain combines TRBV29-1 with TRBJ2-3, with D possibly matching TRBD2 (7 bases). V was pared by 3 bases and J by 4 bases, with 17 bases between. The CDR3 extends over 15 amino acids. Germline CDR1 is SQVTM and CDR2 is ANQGSEA. The CDR3 reads CSVEGGGELSDTQYF. Partial CDR3 DNA: TGCAGCGTTGAGGGAGGGGGAGAGTTATCAGATACG.